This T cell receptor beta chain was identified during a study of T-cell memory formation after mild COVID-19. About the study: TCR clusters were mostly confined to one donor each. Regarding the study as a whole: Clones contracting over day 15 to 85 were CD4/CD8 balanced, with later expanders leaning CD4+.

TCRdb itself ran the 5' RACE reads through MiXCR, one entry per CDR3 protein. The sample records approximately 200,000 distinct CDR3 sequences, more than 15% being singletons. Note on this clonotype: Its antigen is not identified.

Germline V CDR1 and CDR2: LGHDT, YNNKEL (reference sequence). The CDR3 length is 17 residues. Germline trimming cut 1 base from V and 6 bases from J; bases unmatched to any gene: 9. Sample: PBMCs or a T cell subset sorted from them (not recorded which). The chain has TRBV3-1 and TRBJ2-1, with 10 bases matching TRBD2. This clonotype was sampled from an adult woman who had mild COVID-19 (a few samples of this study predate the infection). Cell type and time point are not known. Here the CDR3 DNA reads TGTGCCAGCAGCCAAGCCGGTAGGACTAGCGGCGCCAATGAGCAGTTCTTC. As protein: CASSQAGRTSGANEQFF.